The TCR beta chain under discussion was sequenced for a study of shared clonotypes between healthy human individuals. On the study more broadly: The study used three CD4 naive, three CD4 memory, two CD8 naive and one CD8 memory plate per donor.

It was at deep level that the assay was run. Using immunoSEQ multiplex PCR, the repertoire was profiled, and TCRdb retains in-frame clones only, with some absent. The repertoire includes 1,500,000 or so clones, 97% to 99% of them detected once, and under 0.45% sits in the top ten. Germline values: CDR1 SQVTM, CDR2 ANQGSEA. This CDR3 has 11 residues. V shed 7 bases, J shed 10 bases, and the junction held 8 bases outside the gene matches. Findings and caveats of the study: The diversity represented, both genetic and in exposure history, was limited by few donors. Naive subsets usually exceeded memory subsets in estimated richness.

On this clone: No antigen is known for it.

The rearrangement joins TRBV29-1 to TRBJ1-1; 8 bases align to TRBD1. This receptor was identified in a man younger than 45 in good health. The sample consisted of naive CD4+ T cells sorted from blood. Indicated subset: CD45RA+ positively selected. CDR3: CSADRGGLAFF. CDR3 bases: TGCAGCGCCGACAGGGGCGGGTTAGCTTTCTTT.